A selection of T cell receptor beta chains follows, all from one sample in a study of blood T cells in healthy people across ages. TCRdb reprocessed the 5' RACE reads via MiXCR and lists one record per CDR3 protein. The top ten hold roughly 12% of the sample, which has 800,000 to 950,000 distinct CDR3 sequences, about 48% seen once. The sequenced material came from blood. The receptors shown here come from a man aged 30-40 years in good health. Each CDR3 is given with its conserved first and last residue. A D gene is named only where the DNA matches it firmly. Rows give clone size only sometimes, using once, few, many, or a class for an expanded clone.

V: TRBV10-3; size: few; D: NA; length: 12; J: TRBJ2-7; CDR3: CAIQLDSYEQYF; DNA: TGTGCCATCCAGCTCGATTCCTACGAGCAGTACTTC
V: TRBV6-2/TRBV6-3; size: NA; D: NA; length: 14; J: TRBJ2-2; CDR3: CASSSDFVTGELFF; DNA: TGTGCCAGCAGCTCCGATTTCGTAACCGGGGAGCTGTTTTTT
V: TRBV12-3/TRBV12-4; size: NA; D: NA; length: 15; J: TRBJ2-7; CDR3: CASSSQERGDYEQYF; DNA: TGTGCCAGCAGTTCGCAGGAGAGGGGCGACTACGAGCAGTACTTC
V: TRBV7-2; size: once; D: TRBD1; length: 15; J: TRBJ2-4; CDR3: CASSSTGAESPIQYF; DNA: TGTGCCAGCAGCTCAACAGGGGCCGAGAGTCCCATTCAGTACTTC
V: TRBV7-9; size: few; D: NA; length: 13; J: TRBJ1-2; CDR3: CASSLPVASGYTF; DNA: TGTGCCAGCAGCTTGCCGGTTGCGAGCGGCTACACCTTC
V: TRBV7-9; size: NA; D: TRBD2; length: 16; J: TRBJ2-1; CDR3: CASSFLSSGGASEQFF; DNA: TGTGCCAGCAGCTTCTTAAGTAGCGGGGGGGCCTCTGAGCAGTTCTTC
V: TRBV6-2/TRBV6-3; size: NA; D: TRBD2; length: 16; J: TRBJ2-1; CDR3: CASDPASGGIYNEQFF; DNA: TGTGCCAGCGACCCGGCTAGCGGGGGGATTTACAATGAGCAGTTCTTC
V: TRBV19; size: NA; D: NA; length: 13; J: TRBJ2-5; CDR3: CASSMGTHETQYF; DNA: TGTGCCAGTAGTATGGGGACACACGAGACCCAGTACTTC
V: TRBV20-1; size: few; D: TRBD2; length: 18; J: TRBJ2-7; CDR3: CSAGRGTSGGSSYNEQYF; DNA: TGCAGTGCTGGACGGGGGACTAGCGGGGGCTCTTCCTACAATGAGCAGTACTTC
V: TRBV15; size: NA; D: NA; length: 15; J: TRBJ2-2; CDR3: CATSRDGDSDGELFF; DNA: TGTGCCACCAGCAGAGATGGAGACTCCGACGGGGAGCTGTTTTTT
V: TRBV18; size: NA; D: TRBD1; length: 18; J: TRBJ2-7; CDR3: CASSLGRGDRVFTYEQYF; DNA: TGTGCCAGCTCACTGGGAAGGGGCGACAGGGTGTTCACCTACGAGCAGTACTTC
V: TRBV20-1; size: NA; D: NA; length: 14; J: TRBJ2-5; CDR3: CSAKAAGARQTQYF; DNA: TGCAGCGCTAAGGCCGCCGGTGCGAGACAGACCCAGTACTTC
V: TRBV5-5; size: many; D: NA; length: 16; J: TRBJ2-5; CDR3: CASSSGVAPQRETQYF; DNA: TGTGCCAGCAGCTCAGGGGTGGCCCCCCAGAGAGAGACCCAGTACTTC
V: TRBV20-1; size: NA; D: NA; length: 14; J: TRBJ2-6; CDR3: CSASRQSGANVLTF; DNA: TGCAGTGCTAGTCGGCAATCTGGGGCCAACGTCCTGACTTTC
V: TRBV5-1; size: NA; D: NA; length: 14; J: TRBJ1-1; CDR3: CASSTGRGDTEAFF; DNA: TGCGCCAGCAGTACCGGTAGGGGTGACACTGAAGCTTTCTTT
V: TRBV20-1; size: few; D: TRBD2; length: 13; J: TRBJ2-3; CDR3: CSARDPGGGLQYF; DNA: TGCAGTGCTAGAGACCCGGGAGGGGGGCTACAGTATTTT
V: TRBV12-3/TRBV12-4; size: NA; D: TRBD1; length: 16; J: TRBJ2-7; CDR3: CASSLPLGTGSLEQYF; DNA: TGTGCCAGCAGTTTGCCCCTCGGGACAGGGTCGCTCGAGCAGTACTTC
V: TRBV10-3; size: few; D: NA; length: 14; J: TRBJ1-2; CDR3: CAISESATSYGYTF; DNA: TGTGCCATCAGTGAGTCCGCCACAAGCTATGGCTACACCTTC
V: TRBV20-1; size: NA; D: TRBD1; length: 13; J: TRBJ1-2; CDR3: CSATGGVQYGYTF; DNA: TGCAGTGCAACAGGGGGCGTCCAGTATGGCTACACCTTC
V: TRBV20-1; size: many; D: NA; length: 13; J: TRBJ1-1; CDR3: CSAIRGSGTEAFF; DNA: TGCAGTGCCATCAGGGGATCGGGGACTGAAGCTTTCTTT
V: TRBV4-1; size: NA; D: TRBD2; length: 20; J: TRBJ2-2; CDR3: CASSQEVIAGGHTNTGELFF; DNA: TGCGCCAGCAGCCAAGAAGTGATAGCGGGGGGACACACGAACACCGGGGAGCTGTTTTTT
V: TRBV7-2; size: NA; D: NA; length: 17; J: TRBJ2-6; CDR3: CASSSSVGDSGANVLTF; DNA: TGTGCCAGCAGCTCTAGCGTGGGGGACTCTGGGGCCAACGTCCTGACTTTC
V: TRBV29-1; size: few; D: NA; length: 12; J: TRBJ1-2; CDR3: CSVFDSNYGYTF; DNA: TGCAGCGTTTTTGACAGTAACTATGGCTACACCTTC
V: TRBV12-5; size: NA; D: NA; length: 18; J: TRBJ2-1; CDR3: CASGLATKQESSYNEQFF; DNA: TGTGCTAGTGGTTTGGCCACGAAACAGGAGAGCTCCTACAATGAGCAGTTCTTC
V: TRBV27; size: few; D: NA; length: 15; J: TRBJ1-2; CDR3: CASSLRQPNNYGYTF; DNA: TGTGCCAGCAGTTTAAGACAGCCAAATAACTATGGCTACACCTTC
V: TRBV6-2/TRBV6-3; size: NA; D: TRBD1; length: 15; J: TRBJ2-5; CDR3: CASSYQGQQLETQYF; DNA: TGTGCCAGCAGTTACCAGGGACAGCAGTTAGAGACCCAGTACTTC
V: TRBV6-1; size: NA; D: TRBD1; length: 15; J: TRBJ2-7; CDR3: CASSEWAGDSYEQYF; DNA: TGTGCCAGCAGTGAATGGGCAGGGGACAGCTACGAGCAGTACTTC
V: TRBV28; size: NA; D: NA; length: 14; J: TRBJ2-1; CDR3: CASSSPEGGSEQFF; DNA: TGTGCCAGCAGTTCCCCTGAGGGGGGGAGTGAGCAGTTCTTC
V: TRBV7-9; size: few; D: NA; length: 12; J: TRBJ1-2; CDR3: CASSGDLEGYTF; DNA: TGTGCCAGCAGCGGAGATCTAGAGGGCTACACCTTC
V: TRBV27; size: NA; D: TRBD2; length: 17; J: TRBJ2-3; CDR3: CASSTTGLAGSTDTQYF; DNA: TGTGCCAGCAGTACCACGGGACTAGCGGGCAGCACAGATACGCAGTATTTT
V: TRBV7-2; size: few; D: NA; length: 14; J: TRBJ2-5; CDR3: CASSLGGKSNEQYF; DNA: TGTGCCAGCAGCTTAGGGGGTAAGAGCAATGAGCAGTACTTC
V: TRBV5-5; size: NA; D: NA; length: 12; J: TRBJ1-2; CDR3: CASSLVWDGYTF; DNA: TGTGCCAGCAGCTTGGTCTGGGATGGCTACACCTTC
V: TRBV12-3/TRBV12-4; size: few; D: NA; length: 15; J: TRBJ2-1; CDR3: CASRAGALPVNEQFF; DNA: TGTGCCAGCAGGGCGGGGGCCCTTCCGGTCAATGAGCAGTTCTTC
V: TRBV6-5; size: NA; D: TRBD1; length: 15; J: TRBJ2-7; CDR3: CASSYSQGANYEQYF; DNA: TGTGCCAGCAGTTACTCACAGGGGGCCAACTACGAGCAGTACTTC
V: TRBV28; size: NA; D: NA; length: 14; J: TRBJ2-7; CDR3: CASSSSGIPCEQYF; DNA: TGTGCCAGCAGCTCGTCAGGGATCCCCTGCGAGCAGTACTTC
V: TRBV3-1; size: NA; D: TRBD2; length: 15; J: TRBJ2-7; CDR3: CASSQGSGSSYEQYF; DNA: TGTGCCAGCAGCCAAGGAAGCGGGAGTTCCTACGAGCAGTACTTC
V: TRBV7-8; size: few; D: TRBD2; length: 16; J: TRBJ2-5; CDR3: CASSLIAGGPQETQYF; DNA: TGTGCCAGCAGCTTAATTGCGGGGGGACCACAAGAGACCCAGTACTTC
V: TRBV12-3/TRBV12-4; size: NA; D: NA; length: 15; J: TRBJ2-1; CDR3: CASSFGREPYNEQFF; DNA: TGTGCCAGCAGTTTTGGCAGGGAACCCTACAATGAGCAGTTCTTC